The 31 T cell receptor beta chains reported below all come from one sample, sequenced in a study of technical replicates of blood from a handful of donors. Data came from immunoSEQ multiplex PCR; TCRdb stores just in-frame clones and leaves some out. This table holds 9,500 to 15,000 clones, 95% found once. The sequencing input was PBMCs. All receptors derive from a human donor in good health.

The genes are TRBV11-2 and TRBJ2-2, with a tentative D call TRBD2 (6 bases). Between the trimmed V and J ends, which lost 5 bases and 6 bases, there was a span of 16 bases. Per the germline V gene, CDR1 is SGHAT and CDR2 is FQNNGV. The CDR3 is 15 amino acids. This CDR3 reads CASSKGVGSPGELFF. In nucleotides, the CDR3 is TGTGCCAGCAGCAAAGGGGTCGGGAGTCCCGGGGAGCTGTTTTTT.

The chain links TRBV28 to TRBJ2-7, with D tentatively TRBD1 (6 bases). Germline values: CDR1 MDHEN, CDR2 SYDVKM. V was shortened by 6 bases and J by 7 bases, with 28 bases between the two germline ends. The CDR3 is 17 residues long. CDR3: CASSLTSYRAPRGEQYF. For the CDR3, the DNA is TGTGCCAGCAGCCTTACCTCTTACAGGGCGCCCCGTGGAGAGCAGTACTTC. Using reference TRBV28 and TRBJ2-7 for the parts outside the CDR3, the full variable domain is DVKVTQSSRYLVKRTGEKVFLECVQDMDHENMFWYRQDPGLGLRLIYFSYDVKMKEKGDIPEGYSVSREKKERFSLILESASTNQTSMYLCASSLTSYRAPRGEQYFGPGTRLTVT.

The rearrangement links TRBV2 to TRBJ1-1; D gene uncertain. Trimming cost V 6 bases and J 1 base, with 12 bases left between them. The germline V gene encodes CDR1 SNHLY and CDR2 FYNNEI. This CDR3 has 14 residues. The CDR3 here is CASRANFGNTEAFF. CDR3 DNA: TGTGCCAGCAGAGCAAATTTCGGGAACACTGAAGCTTTCTTT.

This chain links TRBV28 with TRBJ1-2; 7 bases match TRBD1. V lost 2 bases, J lost 4 bases, and 4 bases stayed unmatched. The germline CDR1 and CDR2 sequences are MDHEN and SYDVKM. This CDR3 is 14 amino acids long. The CDR3 is CASSLATGFYGYTF. Here the CDR3 DNA reads TGTGCCAGCAGTTTAGCGACAGGGTTCTATGGCTACACCTTC.

The J gene is TRBJ2-1, the V gene TRBV5-6; D is perhaps TRBD1 (6 bases). The V gene's germline CDR1 is SGHDT and CDR2 YYEEEE. With 4 bases removed from V and 10 bases from J, the gap between germline ends came to 15 bases. This CDR3 has 13 residues. The CDR3 DNA reads TGTGCCAGCAGCCCCGGGACATCGAGGGAGCAGTTCTTC. Translating it yields CASSPGTSREQFF.

The CDR3 nucleotides read TGCGCCAGCAGCACCGGGACATCACAAACCGGGGCCAACGTCCTGACTTTC. Translation: CASSTGTSQTGANVLTF. This chain links TRBV5-1 with TRBJ2-6, with D tentatively TRBD1 (6 bases). CDR3 length equals 17 residues. CDR1 and CDR2 (germline): SGHRS, YFSETQ. V lost 4 bases and J lost 4, with 18 bases in between.

The V gene is TRBV5-5, the J gene TRBJ1-1; 7 bases match TRBD1. The CDR3 is 14 amino acids. V lost 4 bases, J lost 3 bases, and 6 bases stayed unmatched. Germline CDR1 reads SGHKS; CDR2 reads YYEKEE (reference sequence). The CDR3 here is CASSALTGDTEAFF. The DNA for the CDR3 is TGTGCCAGCAGCGCCTTAACAGGGGACACTGAAGCTTTCTTT.

V is TRBV6-5 and J is TRBJ2-1; 12 nucleotides align to TRBD2. V lost 4 bases and J lost 9; bases outside the gene matches: 7. This CDR3 contains 15 residues. The germline gives CDR1 MNHEY, CDR2 SVGAGI. The CDR3 region is CASSSGLAGFGEQFF. The CDR3 coding sequence is TGTGCCAGCAGTTCTGGACTAGCGGGATTTGGTGAGCAGTTCTTC.

V is TRBV19 and J is TRBJ2-1; 8 bases are a match to TRBD1. This CDR3 comprises 14 residues. Germline V lookup: CDR1 LNHDA, CDR2 SQIVND (reference sequence). V dropped 4 bases and J dropped 9; count of bases not matched to a gene: 8. The chain's CDR3 is CASSTTGGRGEQFF. Written as DNA, the CDR3 is TGTGCCAGTAGTACAACAGGGGGAAGGGGTGAGCAGTTCTTC. Combining the CDR3 with reference TRBV19 and TRBJ2-1 gives the whole variable domain DGGITQSPKYLFRKEGQNVTLSCEQNLNHDAMYWYRQDPGQGLRLIYYSQIVNDFQKGDIAEGYSVSREKKESFPLTVTSAQKNPTAFYLCASSTTGGRGEQFFGPGTRLTVL.

The chain combines TRBV29-1 with TRBJ2-7; D might be TRBD2 (6 bases). The CDR3 sequence is 13 residues long. The germline V gene has CDR1 SQVTM and CDR2 ANQGSEA. Trimming removed 5 bases at V and 1 base at J, with 12 bases between. The CDR3 region has the DNA TGCAGCGTTATTCGGGGGAATTCCTACGAGCAGTACTTC. This codes for CSVIRGNSYEQYF.

V usage is TRBV11-2 and J usage is TRBJ2-1, with 7 nucleotides matching TRBD2. Germline loops: CDR1 SGHAT, CDR2 FQNNGV. V trimming: 1 base; J trimming: 4 bases; junction bases outside the gene matches: 7. CDR3 length equals 16 residues. The CDR3 DNA follows: TGTGCCAGCAGCTTAGCAATGTCTAGCGGTTACAATGAGCAGTTCTTC. Residues: CASSLAMSSGYNEQFF.

The chain employs TRBV11-1 and TRBJ2-7; TRBD1 matches at 8 bases. This CDR3 is built from 13 residues. Germline V gene lookup returns CDR1 SGHAT and CDR2 FQDESV (reference sequence). Trimming cost V 5 bases and J 6 bases; bases outside gene matches: 6. The CDR3 DNA reads as TGTGCCAGCAGCCGCAGGGGGCCGGGCGAGCAGTACTTC. Amino acids: CASSRRGPGEQYF. The variable domain in full, completed from reference TRBV11-1 and TRBJ2-7, reads EAEVAQSPRYKITEKSQAVAFWCDPISGHATLYWYRQILGQGPELLVQFQDESVVDDSQLPKDRFSAERLKGVDSTLKIQPAELGDSAMYLCASSRRGPGEQYFGPGTRLTVT.

This rearrangement joins TRBV5-1 to TRBJ1-1; TRBD1 matches 8 bases. With 9 bases clipped from V and 2 bases from J, the junction kept 12 bases outside the gene matches. The CDR3 totals 15 residues. The germline V gene encodes CDR1 SGHRS and CDR2 YFSETQ. This chain's CDR3 is CATRPRTGLNTEAFF. The CDR3 nucleotides read TGCGCCACCAGACCCCGGACAGGGTTAAACACTGAAGCTTTCTTT.

J is TRBJ1-3 and V is TRBV6-6; possibly TRBD1 for D (5 bases). This CDR3 is built from 14 residues. CDR1 and CDR2 (germline): MNHNY, SVGAGI (reference sequence). Trimming removed 6 bases at V and 0 bases at J, with 9 bases between. Here the CDR3 reads CASSHRSSGNTIYF. DNA of the CDR3: TGTGCCAGCAGCCACAGGAGCTCTGGAAACACCATATATTTT.

The chain recombines TRBV28 with TRBJ2-7; 8 nucleotides match TRBD2. Germline values: CDR1 MDHEN, CDR2 SYDVKM. V was pared by 6 bases and J by 1 base, with 8 bases of the junction left unmatched. The CDR3 has 15 amino acids. This chain's CDR3 is CASRPSGSWSYEQYF. The CDR3 region has the DNA TGTGCCAGCAGGCCCAGCGGGAGTTGGTCCTACGAGCAGTACTTC. Full variable domain (remainder filled in from reference TRBV28 and TRBJ2-7): DVKVTQSSRYLVKRTGEKVFLECVQDMDHENMFWYRQDPGLGLRLIYFSYDVKMKEKGDIPEGYSVSREKKERFSLILESASTNQTSMYLCASRPSGSWSYEQYFGPGTRLTVT.

This chain uses TRBV19 with TRBJ2-6; D uncertain. The V gene's germline CDR1 is LNHDA and CDR2 SQIVND (reference sequence). Trimming pared 7 bases from V and 0 bases from J, leaving 16 bases between. The length of the CDR3 is 17 residues. The CDR3 coding sequence is TGTGCCAGTATGGGTGGAAACACTATCTCTGGGGCCAACGTCCTGACTTTC. It yields the protein CASMGGNTISGANVLTF.

The chain employs TRBV4-1 and TRBJ2-7; D gene ambiguous. There are 15 residues in the CDR3. Trimming took off 3 bases at V and 1 base at J, with 13 bases between the two ends. Germline CDR1 is MGHRA and CDR2 is YSYEKL. For the CDR3, the DNA is TGCGCCAGCAGCCAGCTAGTCGGCCTATCCTACGAGCAGTACTTC. Residues: CASSQLVGLSYEQYF.

This clone showed up just once. This chain joins TRBV4-1 and TRBJ2-3; 11 bases fit TRBD2. V gave up 0 bases and J gave up 4 bases; unmatched junction bases: 6. The CDR3 contains 17 residues. Germline V lookup: CDR1 MGHRA, CDR2 YSYEKL. The CDR3 DNA reads as TGCGCCAGCAGCCAAGAACGGGGACTAGCGGATGCAGATACGCAGTATTTT. This codes for CASSQERGLADADTQYF.

The J gene is TRBJ1-5, the V gene TRBV2, with 8 bases identical to TRBD1. The germline CDR1 and CDR2 sequences are SNHLY and FYNNEI. The V and J ends lost 2 bases and 0 bases, in that order; junction bases with no gene match: 0. The CDR3 has 15 amino acids. CDR3 sequence (DNA): TGTGCCAGCAGTGAAACAGGGGGTAGCAATCAGCCCCAGCATTTT. Translating gives CASSETGGSNQPQHF.

This chain joins TRBV19 and TRBJ1-2; 8 bases are a match to TRBD1. Germline trimming cut 6 bases from V and 0 bases from J; bases unmatched to any gene: 0. The CDR3 spans 13 residues. CDR1 and CDR2 (germline): LNHDA, SQIVND (reference sequence). The CDR3, as DNA: TGTGCCAGTAGGGACAGGGCTAACTATGGCTACACCTTC. It is translated as CASRDRANYGYTF.

This chain joins TRBV7-6 and TRBJ2-1; 10 bases match TRBD2. V gave up 0 bases and J gave up 8 bases; unmatched junction bases: 10. The CDR3 is 17 amino acids. Germline values: CDR1 SGHVS, CDR2 FNYEAQ. CDR3 sequence reads: CASSLAPPLAGSHEQFF. CDR3 nucleotides: TGTGCCAGCAGCTTAGCCCCTCCACTAGCGGGATCACATGAGCAGTTCTTC.

This chain connects TRBV7-9 to TRBJ2-7; D may be TRBD1 (7 bases). Trimming cost V 4 bases and J 3 bases, with 16 bases left between them. CDR1 SEHNR and CDR2 FQNEAQ come from the germline V gene (reference sequence). CDR3 length equals 15 residues. The CDR3 loop reads CASSSSTGRLYEQYF. The CDR3 DNA reads as TGTGCCAGCAGCTCCTCGACAGGGAGGCTCTACGAGCAGTACTTC.

The rearrangement joins TRBV10-1 to TRBJ2-3, with TRBD2 as a possible D gene (5 bases). The germline gives CDR1 WNHNN, CDR2 SYGVQD (reference sequence). Trimming took off 3 bases at V and 2 bases at J, with 9 bases between the two ends. The CDR3 has 14 residues. The DNA of the CDR3 is TGCGCCAGCAGTGACAGCGGCTACACAGATACGCAGTATTTT. It translates to CASSDSGYTDTQYF.

The chain recombines TRBV18 with TRBJ1-5; TRBD1 is a possible D gene (6 bases). Germline CDR1 and CDR2: KGHSH and LQKENI. There are 15 residues in the CDR3. Trimming left V 3 bases short and J 3 bases short, with 12 bases between. The chain's CDR3 is CASSPGQTVNQPQHF. The CDR3 bases are TGTGCCAGCTCACCCGGACAGACAGTCAATCAGCCCCAGCATTTT.

The V and J genes are TRBV5-5 and TRBJ2-2; TRBD2 matches at 12 bases. The germline CDR1 and CDR2 sequences are SGHKS and YYEKEE (reference sequence). The CDR3 is 18 amino acids. Unmatched junction bases numbered 9, after V lost 4 bases and J lost 2 bases. CDR3 amino acids: CASSPSSGRAGNTGELFF. CDR3 DNA sequence: TGTGCCAGCAGCCCATCTAGCGGGAGGGCCGGAAACACCGGGGAGCTGTTTTTT.

The CDR3 sequence: CASSLETGSFQPQHF. In nucleotides, the CDR3 is TGTGCCAGCAGCTTAGAAACAGGATCGTTCCAGCCCCAGCATTTT. The V call is TRBV7-6, the J call TRBJ1-5; TRBD1 is a possible D gene (5 bases). CDR1 is SGHVS and CDR2 is FNYEAQ in the germline V gene. Trimming pared 1 base from V and 7 bases from J, leaving 14 bases between. The CDR3 is made up of 15 amino acids. The variable domain in full, with the rest retrieved from reference TRBV7-6 and TRBJ1-5, is GAGVSQSPRYKVTKRGQDVALRCDPISGHVSLYWYRQALGQGPEFLTYFNYEAQQDKSGLPNDRFSAERPEGSISTLTIQRTEQRDSAMYRCASSLETGSFQPQHFGDGTRLSIL.

This sequence joins TRBV29-1 and TRBJ1-2; 7 nucleotides align to TRBD1. The CDR3 contains 14 residues. Trimming cost V 7 bases and J 2 bases; bases outside gene matches: 10. Germline loops: CDR1 SQVTM, CDR2 ANQGSEA. CDR3 sequence: CSDDSAGQNYGYTF. The CDR3 bases are TGCAGCGACGACAGTGCGGGACAGAACTATGGCTACACCTTC.

The V and J genes are TRBV5-1 and TRBJ1-1, with D uncertain. The CDR3 loop spans 16 amino acids. V dropped 0 bases and J dropped 2 bases, with 14 bases sitting between them. In germline, CDR1 is SGHRS, CDR2 YFSETQ. CDR3: CASSLGMVSSNTEAFF. The CDR3 DNA is TGCGCCAGCAGCTTGGGTATGGTTAGTTCCAACACTGAAGCTTTCTTT.

This chain connects TRBV6-1 to TRBJ1-4; D remains unclear. Germline V gene sequence: CDR1 MNHNS, CDR2 SASEGT. V gave up 1 base and J gave up 7 bases, with 13 bases separating them. This CDR3 has 15 residues. This CDR3 reads CASSEGVAGSEKLFF. CDR3 coding DNA: TGTGCCAGCAGTGAAGGAGTAGCCGGCAGTGAAAAACTGTTTTTT.

The chain carries TRBV27 and TRBJ1-4; 7 bases fit TRBD1. V shed 3 bases and J 8 bases; nucleotides not matched to a gene: 9. The CDR3 loop spans 15 amino acids. CDR1 is MNHEY and CDR2 is SMNVEV in the germline V gene (reference sequence). The CDR3 sequence: CASSFGPGQNEKLFF. Written as DNA, the CDR3 is TGTGCCAGCAGTTTCGGCCCGGGACAGAACGAAAAACTGTTTTTT. The full variable domain, in which reference TRBV27 and TRBJ1-4 provide the parts outside the CDR3, is EAQVTQNPRYLITVTGKKLTVTCSQNMNHEYMSWYRQDPGLGLRQIYYSMNVEVTDKGDVPEGYKVSRKEKRNFPLILESPSPNQTSLYFCASSFGPGQNEKLFFGSGTQLSVL.

This clone was recorded once. The rearrangement links TRBV27 to TRBJ2-5; TRBD1 agrees at 7 bases. This CDR3 comprises 15 residues. The V gene's germline CDR1 is MNHEY and CDR2 SMNVEV (reference sequence). V gave up 4 bases and J gave up 2 bases; unmatched junction bases: 7. The CDR3 nucleotides are TGTGCCAGCAGTTCCCCCGGGACAGATCAAGAGACCCAGTACTTC. As protein: CASSSPGTDQETQYF.